Each of the 8 T cell receptor beta chains below was sequenced from the same sample in a study of prognosis after radiotherapy for stage I lung cancer. The genomic DNA TCR beta CDR3 region underwent two rounds of multiplex PCR. Initially, in first-round PCR, primers specific to each TRBV and TRBJ gene were used. One entry per CDR3 protein, called by TCRdb with MiXCR from the multiplex PCR reads. The sample has 20,000 to 25,000 distinct CDR3 sequences; more than 35% are singletons. The starting material was PBMCs, obtained before or after stereotactic body radiation therapy (not recorded which). The origin of the receptors is a donor aged 50 or older with non-small cell lung cancer.

This clonotype was seen at least ten times. The J gene is TRBJ1-3, the V gene TRBV2; 7 nucleotides match TRBD1. This CDR3 comprises 14 residues. The germline V gene has CDR1 SNHLY and CDR2 FYNNEI. V dropped 3 bases and J dropped 4; count of bases not matched to a gene: 3. CDR3 nucleotide sequence: TGTGCCAGCAGTGATGGGACAGCAGGAAACACCATATATTTT. It translates to CASSDGTAGNTIYF.

This clonotype was found many times. The chain joins TRBV6-1 to TRBJ1-1, with D perhaps matching TRBD1 (5 bases). CDR1 MNHNS and CDR2 SASEGT come from the germline V gene. There are 12 residues in the CDR3. V lost 7 bases and J lost 2, with 8 bases in between. CDR3 coding DNA: TGTGCCAGCATGACAGCCAACACTGAAGCTTTCTTT. The encoded protein is CASMTANTEAFF.

The chain recombines TRBV4-1 with TRBJ2-1; 12 bases are a match to TRBD2. Germline-derived CDR1 and CDR2 are MGHRA and YSYEKL. The ends lost 0 bases at V and 16 bases at J; junction bases unmatched: 7. The CDR3 is 14 amino acids. In nucleotides, the CDR3 is TGCGCCAGCAGCCAAGAAGTCCTAGCGGGAGGGTTTTTCTTC. Its protein is CASSQEVLAGGFFF.

The chain has TRBV6-2 or TRBV6-3 and TRBJ2-1; no clear D. Germline CDR1 is MNHEY and CDR2 is SVGEGT. CDR3 size: 11 residues. Trimming removed 7 bases from V and 9 bases from J, with 10 bases in between. The CDR3 nucleotides read TGTGCCAGCATTTATATGTGTGAGCAGTTCTTC. Translated: CASIYMCEQFF.

V and J are TRBV2 and TRBJ2-7, with no clear D. Trimming shortened V by 5 bases and J by 3 bases, and 17 bases separated the two germline ends. Germline lookup yields CDR1 SNHLY and CDR2 FYNNEI. CDR3 length equals 15 residues. Here the CDR3 DNA reads TGTGCCAGCAGTATAGTCGTACGAACCCACTACGAGCAGTACTTC. Its translation is CASSIVVRTHYEQYF.

As DNA, the CDR3 is TGTGCCAGCAGGCCACGGGGACTAGAGAGATCCTACGAGCAGTACTTC. Encoded protein: CASRPRGLERSYEQYF. The rearrangement links TRBV9 to TRBJ2-7; 8 nucleotides match TRBD2. The CDR3 is made up of 16 amino acids. Germline V gene data show CDR1 as SGDLS and CDR2 as YYNGEE. V lost 5 bases to trimming and J lost 1 base; unmatched junction nucleotides: 11.

The J gene is TRBJ2-3, the V gene TRBV6-1, with 14 bases that match TRBD2. Germline V gene sequence: CDR1 MNHNS, CDR2 SASEGT. Losses at the gene ends were 11 bases for V and 6 bases for J; bases not matched to a gene: 7. The CDR3 has 14 amino acids. The CDR3: CAARLAGGIDTQYF. CDR3 coding DNA: TGTGCCGCCAGACTAGCGGGGGGGATCGATACGCAGTATTTT.

The chain has TRBV15 and TRBJ2-1; D might be TRBD1 (5 bases). Looked up from germline, CDR1 is LNHNV and CDR2 is YYDKDF (reference sequence). The germline V and J ends were trimmed by 3 bases and 2 bases, with 11 bases remaining between them. The CDR3 is 15 residues long. The CDR3 region is CATSRGRDTYNEQFF. The CDR3, as DNA: TGTGCCACCAGCAGGGGGCGTGATACCTACAATGAGCAGTTCTTC.